Presented here are 23 T cell receptor beta chains from one specimen sequenced in a study of cytomegalovirus exposure and HLA in healthy donors. PCR used 60 Vbeta primers and 13 Jbeta primers. Assay used: immunoSEQ multiplex PCR; TCRdb lists only in-frame clones, some missing. Among more than 65,000 clones listed, more than 75% were seen once. The source material was PBMCs. These TCRs come from a man between 18 and 35 years old in good health and CMV-seronegative.

The chain has TRBV11-1 and TRBJ2-1; possible D gene TRBD1, 6 bases. V was clipped by 6 bases and J by 0 bases, with 12 bases between them. The germline CDR1 and CDR2 sequences are SGHAT and FQDESV (reference sequence). This CDR3 is 15 amino acids long. The CDR3 reads CASSQDRSSYNEQFF. In DNA form, the CDR3 reads TGTGCCAGCAGTCAAGACAGGAGCTCCTACAATGAGCAGTTCTTC.

This clone was recorded once. V usage is TRBV2 and J usage is TRBJ2-3; 14 nucleotides align to TRBD2. This CDR3 has 19 amino acids. V shed 2 bases and J 1 base; nucleotides not matched to a gene: 8. Per the germline V gene, CDR1 is SNHLY and CDR2 is FYNNEI. The CDR3 reads CASSETGTSGGSGTDTQYF. The CDR3 nucleotides are TGTGCCAGCAGTGAAACCGGGACTAGCGGGGGCTCGGGCACAGATACGCAGTATTTT.

The V gene is TRBV7-8, the J gene TRBJ2-7; possibly TRBD2 for D (6 bases). The CDR3 has 14 residues. CDR1 SGHVS and CDR2 FQNEAQ come from the germline V gene. Trimming left V 6 bases short and J 3 bases short, with 15 bases between. Here the CDR3 reads CASRISGEYYEQYF. The CDR3 bases are TGTGCCAGCAGGATTTCGGGGGAATACTACGAGCAGTACTTC.

This clone has just a few counts. This chain joins TRBV5-4 and TRBJ2-3; TRBD1 agrees at 12 bases. The germline V gene has CDR1 SGHNT and CDR2 YYREEE (reference sequence). The V gene end was trimmed by 4 bases and the J gene end by 5 bases; junction bases not matched to a gene: 8. This CDR3 is 16 amino acids long. The DNA for the CDR3 is TGTGCCAGCAGCCGAACCGGGACAGGGGGCATAGATACGCAGTATTTT. Amino acids: CASSRTGTGGIDTQYF.

This clone was detected only a few times. The chain couples TRBV5-6 to TRBJ2-7; 14 bases map to TRBD2. There are 15 residues in the CDR3. V dropped 4 bases and J dropped 12; count of bases not matched to a gene: 12. The germline V gene encodes CDR1 SGHDT and CDR2 YYEEEE. The chain's CDR3 is CASSGRTSGRTRGYF. CDR3 DNA: TGTGCCAGCAGCGGAAGGACTAGCGGGAGGACCCGGGGGTACTTC.

DNA for the CDR3: TGTGCCAGCAGTGACTCTAGCGGGAGCCTCAATGAGCAGTTCTTC. It specifies CASSDSSGSLNEQFF. The chain is built from TRBV6-4 and TRBJ2-1, with 9 bases fitting TRBD2. Trimming at V came to 0 bases and at J to 6 bases, leaving 3 bases not matched to a gene. Germline V lookup: CDR1 MRHNA, CDR2 SNTAGT. The CDR3 contains 15 residues.

The chain has TRBV6-5 and TRBJ1-1, with TRBD1 as a possible D gene (5 bases). The germline CDR1 and CDR2 sequences are MNHEY and SVGAGI. With 10 bases removed from V and 2 bases from J, the gap between germline ends came to 14 bases. This CDR3 has 13 amino acids. The DNA of the CDR3 is TGTGCCACCAAGGAGGGGCTTAACACTGAAGCTTTCTTT. It yields the protein CATKEGLNTEAFF.

Points on this clone: The junction departs from germline at one end; a sequencing error may be responsible. This rearrangement joins TRBV20-1 to TRBJ2-2; 10 bases agree with TRBD1. Germline CDR1 reads DFQATT; CDR2 reads SNEGSKA (reference sequence). The CDR3 loop spans 11 amino acids. CDR3 protein: CGTGDTGELFF. DNA for the CDR3: TGTGGGACAGGGGACACCGGGGAGCTGTTTTTT.

V gene TRBV4-1 combines with J gene TRBJ2-7; maybe TRBD1 (6 bases). V was pared by 2 bases and J by 2 bases, with 10 bases between. CDR3 length: 14 residues. The germline V gene has CDR1 MGHRA and CDR2 YSYEKL. CDR3 loop: CASSQPDSAYEQYF. The CDR3, as DNA: TGCGCCAGCAGCCAACCGGACAGTGCCTACGAGCAGTACTTC.

The chain links TRBV9 to TRBJ2-3; TRBD2 might be the D (5 bases). Germline V gene data show CDR1 as SGDLS and CDR2 as YYNGEE. The CDR3 covers 15 residues. V was shortened by 2 bases and J by 0 bases, with 10 bases between the two germline ends. Here the CDR3 reads CASSVGDSSTDTQYF. The CDR3 region has the DNA TGTGCCAGCAGCGTGGGAGACTCTAGCACAGATACGCAGTATTTT.

The V gene is TRBV7-8, the J gene TRBJ1-5, with 10 bases that match TRBD1. This CDR3 region has 17 residues. The germline V gene encodes CDR1 SGHVS and CDR2 FQNEAQ. The junction had 6 bases not matched to a gene; V was cut back by 1 base and J by 3 bases. This chain's CDR3 is CASSLGTGGPHNQPQHF. DNA of the CDR3: TGTGCCAGCAGCTTAGGGACAGGGGGTCCGCACAATCAGCCCCAGCATTTT.

The count of this clone is one. This rearrangement joins TRBV20-1 to TRBJ1-2; no firm D call. Trimming shortened V by 3 bases and J by 6 bases, and 8 bases separated the two germline ends. CDR1 and CDR2 (germline): DFQATT, SNEGSKA (reference sequence). This CDR3 comprises 11 residues. CDR3 DNA: TGCAGTGCTAGGGTATCGGATGGCTACACCTTC. It encodes CSARVSDGYTF.

The J gene is TRBJ2-2, the V gene TRBV7-2; D is ambiguous. CDR3 size: 12 residues. V lost 5 bases and J lost 2, with 3 bases in between. Germline V gene lookup returns CDR1 SGHTA and CDR2 FQGNSA. This chain's CDR3 is CASSLNTGELFF. In DNA form, the CDR3 reads TGTGCCAGCAGCCTAAACACCGGGGAGCTGTTTTTT.

The CDR3 loop reads CASSYMTAGDNQPQHF. CDR3 DNA: TGTGCCAGCAGCTATATGACAGCCGGAGACAATCAGCCCCAGCATTTT. This sequence joins TRBV7-9 and TRBJ1-5; D is possibly TRBD1 (5 bases). V shed 4 bases and J shed 3 bases, with 16 bases lying between them. Germline CDR1 is SEHNR and CDR2 is FQNEAQ (reference sequence). CDR3 length: 16 amino acids.

V usage is TRBV5-4 and J usage is TRBJ1-3, with 8 bases matching TRBD1. CDR3 length: 15 residues. Losses at the gene ends were 3 bases for V and 1 base for J; bases not matched to a gene: 3. The germline V gene has CDR1 SGHNT and CDR2 YYREEE (reference sequence). The chain's CDR3 is CASSWTGRSGNTIYF. The CDR3 bases are TGTGCCAGCAGCTGGACAGGGAGGTCTGGAAACACCATATATTTT.

The gene calls are TRBV5-1 and TRBJ2-7, with D possibly matching TRBD1 (6 bases). Germline V lookup: CDR1 SGHRS, CDR2 YFSETQ. The germline V and J ends were trimmed by 7 bases and 7 bases, with 21 bases remaining between them. The CDR3 extends over 14 amino acids. The CDR3 DNA reads as TGCGCCAGCCAATTTTCGACAGGCTCATTAGAGCAGTACTTC. It is translated as CASQFSTGSLEQYF.

This rearrangement joins TRBV5-6 to TRBJ1-4; TRBD1 matches 10 bases. Germline CDR1 SGHDT, CDR2 YYEEEE. J gave up 6 bases and V 0 bases, and 2 bases lay outside the gene matches. The CDR3 has 15 residues. The CDR3 reads CASSLAGTGDEKLFF. The CDR3, as DNA: TGTGCCAGCAGCTTGGCCGGGACAGGGGATGAAAAACTGTTTTTT.

This chain uses TRBV5-1 with TRBJ1-1, with TRBD1 as a possible D gene (5 bases). CDR3 size: 13 residues. The V gene's germline CDR1 is SGHRS and CDR2 YFSETQ. Trimming stripped 3 bases from V and 6 bases from J, with 12 bases between. The CDR3 region has the DNA TGCGCCAGCAGCTCCCAGGGTTATGCTGAAGCTTTCTTT. It codes for CASSSQGYAEAFF.

This clone was recorded once. This sequence joins TRBV5-4 and TRBJ1-1; D is uncertain. The ends were cut back, 3 bases at V and 5 bases at J, with 17 bases in the middle. Germline V CDR1 and CDR2: SGHNT, YYREEE (reference sequence). The CDR3 totals 15 residues. CDR3 DNA: TGTGCCAGCAGCTCCAGGACGTCCCCGGGGACTGAAGCTTTCTTT. Translation: CASSSRTSPGTEAFF.

The chain recombines TRBV29-1 with TRBJ1-1, with 9 bases identical to TRBD1. The CDR3 runs to 13 residues. Germline V CDR1 and CDR2: SQVTM, ANQGSEA. Trimming at V came to 6 bases and at J to 4 bases, leaving 6 bases not matched to a gene. The CDR3: CSVRTGEGTEAFF. The CDR3 coding sequence is TGCAGCGTCCGGACAGGGGAAGGCACTGAAGCTTTCTTT. The variable domain in full, with the rest retrieved from reference TRBV29-1 and TRBJ1-1, is SAVISQKPSRDICQRGTSLTIQCQVDSQVTMMFWYRQQPGQSLTLIATANQGSEATYESGFVIDKFPISRPNLTFSTLTVSNMSPEDSSIYLCSVRTGEGTEAFFGQGTRLTVV.

This clone was detected a few times. This chain joins TRBV5-5 and TRBJ2-3; maybe TRBD1 (6 bases). Between the trimmed V and J ends, which lost 2 bases and 5 bases, there was a span of 9 bases. CDR1 and CDR2 from the germline V gene are SGHKS and YYEKEE (reference sequence). CDR3 size: 13 residues. The CDR3 here is CASSLQGVDTQYF. The CDR3, as DNA: TGTGCCAGCAGCTTACAGGGCGTAGATACGCAGTATTTT.

The chain links TRBV21-1 to TRBJ1-5; the table's TRBD1 call for D was not verified on the DNA. TRBV21-1 is designated a pseudogene. The CDR3 contains 15 residues. The CDR3 loop is CASSPGTGSDQPQHF. In nucleotides, the CDR3 is TGTGCCAGCAGTCCCGGGACAGGGTCTGATCAGCCCCAGCATTTT.

The chain links TRBV28 to TRBJ2-2; D is possibly TRBD1 (5 bases). Trimming pared 7 bases from V and 3 bases from J, leaving 15 bases between. The CDR3 has 15 residues. Germline CDR1 reads MDHEN; CDR2 reads SYDVKM. The CDR3 nucleotides are TGTGCCAGCACCCAGATGAAGGGGTACACCGGGGAGCTGTTTTTT. This sequence encodes CASTQMKGYTGELFF.